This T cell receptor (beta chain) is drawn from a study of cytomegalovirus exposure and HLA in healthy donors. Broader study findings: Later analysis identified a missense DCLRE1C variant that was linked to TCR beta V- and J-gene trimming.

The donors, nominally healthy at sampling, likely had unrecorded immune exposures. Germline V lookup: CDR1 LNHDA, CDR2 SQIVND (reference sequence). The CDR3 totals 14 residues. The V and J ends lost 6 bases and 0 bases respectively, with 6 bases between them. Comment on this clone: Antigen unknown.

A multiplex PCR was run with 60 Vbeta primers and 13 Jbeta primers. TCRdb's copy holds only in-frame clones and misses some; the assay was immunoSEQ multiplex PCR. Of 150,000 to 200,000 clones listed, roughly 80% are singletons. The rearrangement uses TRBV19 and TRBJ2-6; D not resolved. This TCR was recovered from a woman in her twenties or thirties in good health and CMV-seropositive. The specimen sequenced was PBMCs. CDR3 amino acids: CASSYSSGANVLTF. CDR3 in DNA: TGTGCCAGTAGCTATTCCTCTGGGGCCAACGTCCTGACTTTC. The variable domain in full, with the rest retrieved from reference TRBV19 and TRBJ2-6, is DGGITQSPKYLFRKEGQNVTLSCEQNLNHDAMYWYRQDPGQGLRLIYYSQIVNDFQKGDIAEGYSVSREKKESFPLTVTSAQKNPTAFYLCASSYSSGANVLTFGAGSRLTVL.